The 20 T cell receptor beta chains listed next were all sequenced from one sample in a study of CD8+CD57+ T cells in acquired aplastic anemia. Selection for sequencing was limited to patients who had shown CD8+CD57+ cell expansion by flow cytometry. Profiling of TCR beta VDJ combinations and CDR3 sequences used genomic DNA as template. Each CDR3 protein gets one entry after TCRdb re-called the reads with MiXCR. The table records a few hundred thousand distinct CDR3 sequences, roughly 34% of them present only once. Sequenced sample: sorted CD4+, CD8+, or CD8+CD57+ T cells (not recorded which) from PBMCs. These receptors all come from a human donor with aplastic anemia.

The rearrangement joins TRBV11-2 to TRBJ2-1; 8 bases fit TRBD1. The CDR3 has 15 amino acids. Germline V gene sequence: CDR1 SGHAT, CDR2 FQNNGV. The V gene end was trimmed by 4 bases and the J gene end by 4 bases; junction bases not matched to a gene: 6. The CDR3 coding sequence is TGTGCCAGCAGCTCGGGACAGGTCCGATACAATGAGCAGTTCTTC. Translated, it gives CASSSGQVRYNEQFF.

This chain uses TRBV15 with TRBJ2-5, with D perhaps given as TRBD1 or TRBD2 (5 bases each). The length of the CDR3 is 11 residues. V lost 4 bases and J lost 13, with 13 bases in between. CDR1 LNHNV and CDR2 YYDKDF come from the germline V gene (reference sequence). The CDR3 DNA sequence: TGTGCCACCAGCACCGATCCGGGACGGTACTTC. Its protein is CATSTDPGRYF. Full variable domain (remainder filled in from reference TRBV15 and TRBJ2-5): DAMVIQNPRYQVTQFGKPVTLSCSQTLNHNVMYWYQQKSSQAPKLLFHYYDKDFNNEADTPDNFQSRRPNTSFCFLDIRSPGLGDTAMYLCATSTDPGRYFGPGTRLLVL.

V gene TRBV12-3 or TRBV12-4 combines with J gene TRBJ2-1; a weak D match, TRBD1 (6 bases). CDR3 length equals 15 residues. Between the trimmed V and J ends, which lost 7 bases and 1 base, there was a span of 14 bases. CDR3 protein: CASTKSTGSYNEQFF. For the CDR3, the DNA is TGTGCCAGCACCAAGTCGACAGGATCCTACAATGAGCAGTTCTTC.

This clonotype was recorded at least ten times. The chain links TRBV20-1 to TRBJ1-2, with 7 bases that match TRBD1. This CDR3 spans 12 amino acids. Trimming cost V 5 bases and J 4 bases; bases outside gene matches: 4. Germline V CDR1 and CDR2: DFQATT, SNEGSKA (reference sequence). CDR3 region: CSAGQATYGYTF. DNA for the CDR3: TGCAGTGCTGGACAGGCCACCTATGGCTACACCTTC.

About this clonotype: Since no conserved phenylalanine or tryptophan closes the CDR3, a read error is the likely cause. The DNA is left out, because the CDR3 cannot be placed on it with certainty; the CDR3 is given as TCRdb lists it. The rearrangement links TRBV7-2 to TRBJ2-3. Per germline, CDR1 SGHTA and CDR2 FQGNSA. A total of 8 residues make up the CDR3, ends included. CDR3 loop: CASKKPLR.

On this clonotype itself: This may be a read error: a much more frequent sequence differs by one nucleotide. The V gene is TRBV9, the J gene TRBJ1-2, with D perhaps matching TRBD1 (5 bases). The germline V gene encodes CDR1 SGDLS and CDR2 YYNGEE. There are 12 residues in the CDR3. The CDR3 DNA sequence: TGTGCCAACAGCGTTTTGAGGGGAGGCTACACCTTC. Amino acid sequence: CANSVLRGGYTF.

This clonotype was seen only a few times. This sequence joins TRBV30 and TRBJ1-2, with D possibly being TRBD1 (5 bases). The germline gives CDR1 GTSNPN, CDR2 SVGIG (reference sequence). This CDR3 contains 14 residues. Trimming removed 3 bases from V and 0 bases from J, with 11 bases in between. The CDR3 DNA is TGTGCCTGGAGCCGGGGGTTAGCTAACTATGGCTACACCTTC. It specifies CAWSRGLANYGYTF. Full variable domain (remainder filled in from reference TRBV30 and TRBJ1-2): SQTIHQWPATLVQPVGSPLSLECTVEGTSNPNLYWYRQAAGRGLQLLFYSVGIGQISSEVPQNLSASRPQDRQFILSSKKLLLSDSGFYLCAWSRGLANYGYTFGSGTRLTVV.

This clonotype was observed a few times. V usage is TRBV3-1 and J usage is TRBJ2-1; the D is unclear. Germline assignment: CDR1 LGHDT and CDR2 YNNKEL (reference sequence). The CDR3 is made up of 15 amino acids. V lost 1 base and J lost 2, with 9 bases in between. The CDR3 is CASSQAGQPYNEQFF. The CDR3 DNA reads as TGTGCCAGCAGCCAAGCCGGGCAGCCCTACAATGAGCAGTTCTTC.

This clonotype has ten or more counts. The chain links TRBV20-1 to TRBJ1-2; 7 bases align to TRBD1. Trimming removed 4 bases from V and 3 bases from J; junction bases left unmatched: 5. Germline V gene data show CDR1 as DFQATT and CDR2 as SNEGSKA (reference sequence). The length of the CDR3 is 13 residues. CDR3: CSANNRGYYGYTF. In DNA form, the CDR3 reads TGCAGTGCTAATAACAGGGGCTACTATGGCTACACCTTC.

This clonotype showed up just a few times. The chain carries TRBV7-6 and TRBJ1-1; a possible D gene is TRBD1 (5 bases). Trimming pared 5 bases from V and 5 bases from J, leaving 18 bases between. CDR1 is SGHVS and CDR2 is FNYEAQ in the germline V gene. This CDR3 contains 15 residues. The CDR3 DNA reads TGTGCCAGCAGCCCAGAGGGGATTCCGGGTACTGAAGCTTTCTTT. Encoded protein: CASSPEGIPGTEAFF.

This clonotype was detected a few times. This chain links TRBV13 with TRBJ1-2; TRBD1 matches 7 bases. J lost 0 bases, V lost 5 bases, and 3 bases had no gene match. This CDR3 spans 14 amino acids. Germline values: CDR1 PRHDT, CDR2 FYEKMQ (reference sequence). The CDR3 reads CASSGTVANYGYTF. The CDR3 region has the DNA TGTGCCAGCAGCGGGACAGTAGCTAACTATGGCTACACCTTC.

This clonotype appeared many times. V and J are TRBV7-9 and TRBJ1-4, with TRBD1 as a possible D gene (6 bases). Germline V gene data show CDR1 as SEHNR and CDR2 as FQNEAQ (reference sequence). CDR3 length: 12 residues. The V gene lost 6 bases and the J gene lost 5 bases, with 7 bases spanning the gap. CDR3 in amino acids: CASRQGNEKLFF. The CDR3 coding sequence is TGTGCCAGCAGACAGGGAAATGAAAAACTGTTTTTT. Drawing the rest from reference TRBV7-9 and TRBJ1-4, the complete variable domain is DTGVSQNPRHKITKRGQNVTFRCDPISEHNRLYWYRQTLGQGPEFLTYFQNEAQLEKSRLLSDRFSAERPKGSFSTLEIQRTEQGDSAMYLCASRQGNEKLFFGSGTQLSVL.

This clonotype showed up many times. CDR3 coding DNA: TGTGCCATCAGTGATCTCGACAGGGACTATGGCTACACCTTC. Translating it yields CAISDLDRDYGYTF. This rearrangement joins TRBV10-3 to TRBJ1-2; 7 bases map to TRBD1. Germline-derived CDR1 and CDR2 are ENHRY and SYGVKD. V shed 3 bases, J shed 3 bases, and the junction held 4 bases outside the gene matches. CDR3 size: 14 residues.

This sequence joins TRBV15 and TRBJ2-5, with D unresolved. The V end was cut by 6 bases, the J end by 5 bases, with 10 bases between. CDR3 length equals 12 residues. Germline V gives CDR1 LNHNV, CDR2 YYDKDF (reference sequence). The CDR3 is CATRDGGETQYF. DNA for the CDR3: TGTGCCACCAGAGACGGTGGGGAGACCCAGTACTTC.

With regard to this clonotype: A much larger clone sits a single nucleotide away, making a read error possible. V is TRBV7-3 and J is TRBJ2-5; TRBD1 aligns across 7 bases. CDR1 and CDR2 (germline): SGHTA, FQGTGA. J was trimmed by 4 bases and V by 6 bases; bases with no gene match: 8. The CDR3 is made up of 14 amino acids. CDR3 coding DNA: TGTGCCAGCAGTCGGACAGGTCGGCCAGAGACCCAGTACTTC. Translation gives CASSRTGRPETQYF.

This clonotype was counted once. The V and J genes are TRBV9 and TRBJ2-7, with D hard to call. The germline V gene has CDR1 SGDLS and CDR2 YYNGEE. Deletions cut 0 bases from V and 11 bases from J, with 12 bases between. The CDR3 spans 12 residues. CDR3 bases: TGTGCCAGCAGCGTAGGAGGCAGTCCTAAGTACTTC. This sequence encodes CASSVGGSPKYF.

This clonotype has ten or more counts. An end of the junction does not agree with germline; a read error may underlie this. The rearrangement links TRBV10-2 to TRBJ2-6, with D perhaps matching TRBD2 (6 bases). The germline V gene has CDR1 WSHSY and CDR2 SAAADI. This CDR3 has 16 residues. The CDR3 DNA sequence: TGCGCCAGCAGTGAGCATCGGGACTCTTGGGCCAACGTCCTGACTTTC. Translation: CASSEHRDSWANVLTF.

Regarding this clonotype: This may be a read error, as it is one base from a much larger clone. The rearrangement uses TRBV6-1 and TRBJ2-5; D gene ambiguous. The CDR3 contains 12 residues. The V end lost 1 base, the J end lost 5 bases, and 5 bases lay between the germline ends. CDR1 and CDR2 from the germline V gene are MNHNS and SASEGT. The CDR3: CASSEGWETQYF. As DNA, the CDR3 is TGTGCCAGCAGTGAAGGATGGGAGACCCAGTACTTC.

This clonotype was recorded many times. The genes are TRBV2 and TRBJ2-1; a possible D gene is TRBD2 (7 bases). Trimming took off 5 bases at V and 7 bases at J, with 15 bases between the two ends. CDR1 is SNHLY and CDR2 is FYNNEI in the germline V gene. This CDR3 spans 14 amino acids. The CDR3 region is CASSSEGGGNEQFF. The CDR3 DNA is TGTGCCAGCAGTTCGGAGGGGGGAGGGAATGAGCAGTTCTTC.

In its sample, this clonotype was seen a few times. V usage is TRBV13 and J usage is TRBJ2-7; 11 bases fit TRBD2. The J segment lost 3 bases and the V segment lost 4 bases, leaving 8 bases of the junction unmatched. The CDR3 loop spans 16 amino acids. Germline assignment: CDR1 PRHDT and CDR2 FYEKMQ (reference sequence). Here the CDR3 DNA reads TGTGCCAGCAGCTCCCTTAGCGGGAGGGGATACTACGAGCAGTACTTC. It translates to CASSSLSGRGYYEQYF.